These T cell receptor beta chains were read from a single sample in a study of early T cells in non-severe SARS-CoV-2 infection. Each CDR3 protein is one row after TCRdb ran MiXCR on the 5' RACE reads. The sample contains some 81,000 distinct CDR3 sequences, roughly 9.4% of which appear only once. The sequencing input was whole blood. These receptors all come from an adult who was a healthcare worker with PCR-confirmed SARS-CoV-2 infection or an uninfected control (not recorded which). Each CDR3 is given without its conserved first and last residue. The order of the fields is V gene, J gene, CDR3 protein.

TRBV13	TRBJ1-2	ASSSWGRDSLYNYGYT
TRBV4-1	TRBJ1-1	ASSQDLGQGQDTEAF
TRBV5-4	TRBJ2-4	ASSLGHSYGVTKNIQY
TRBV3-1	TRBJ2-7	ASSRTSEYEQY
TRBV9	TRBJ2-5	ASSVRGQETQY
TRBV4-2	TRBJ2-1	ASSQVGLAGDNEQF
TRBV6-1	TRBJ1-5	ASSEDNRLNQPQH
TRBV28	TRBJ1-4	ASRGVTNEKLF
TRBV18	TRBJ1-1	ASSPRGDRGTTEAF
TRBV6-1	TRBJ1-3	ASKEGDTTSGNTIY
TRBV29-1	TRBJ2-2	SVARTSGSTGELF
TRBV7-2	TRBJ2-4	ASSLGMGGEGAKNIQY
TRBV7-8	TRBJ2-1	ASSPLAGVVLNEQF
TRBV9	TRBJ2-7	ASSVGGSGRAHEQY
TRBV4-1	TRBJ2-7	ASSQDFGQRGGLFYEQY
TRBV9	TRBJ1-5	ASSYGGDNQPQH
TRBV27	TRBJ1-4	ASSAHRATNEKLF
TRBV7-2	TRBJ1-6	ASSLSRSSPLH
TRBV28	TRBJ2-7	ASSLRDEQY
TRBV2	TRBJ2-7	ASSRDLSSYEQY
TRBV30	TRBJ2-2	ARRGGPANTGELF
TRBV15	TRBJ2-5	ATSLGGGETQY
TRBV12-3/TRBV12-4	TRBJ2-1	ASSFRLSTVEQF
TRBV9	TRBJ2-3	ASATGLASTDTQY
TRBV3-1	TRBJ2-7	ASSQTATRTATYEQY
TRBV10-3	TRBJ2-3	AIGPSTDTQY
TRBV7-2	TRBJ1-5	ASSSTGRDQPQH
TRBV30	TRBJ2-7	AWSVQVGWRSYEQY
TRBV27	TRBJ2-1	ASQGPSSGSYNEQF
TRBV5-1	TRBJ1-1	ASSLLTRSPNTEAF
TRBV9	TRBJ1-3	ASSGRQAPGNTIY
TRBV11-3	TRBJ2-1	ASSILADNEQF
TRBV7-6	TRBJ2-2	ASSLPRDRGDTGELF
TRBV4-1	TRBJ2-5	ASSQGAKETQY
TRBV4-1	TRBJ2-7	ASSQWGQLNEQY
TRBV27	TRBJ1-4	ASSFLAGGNEKLF
TRBV6-1	TRBJ2-7	ASSVLSGTGYYEQY
TRBV5-1	TRBJ1-1	ASSRRDVNTEAF